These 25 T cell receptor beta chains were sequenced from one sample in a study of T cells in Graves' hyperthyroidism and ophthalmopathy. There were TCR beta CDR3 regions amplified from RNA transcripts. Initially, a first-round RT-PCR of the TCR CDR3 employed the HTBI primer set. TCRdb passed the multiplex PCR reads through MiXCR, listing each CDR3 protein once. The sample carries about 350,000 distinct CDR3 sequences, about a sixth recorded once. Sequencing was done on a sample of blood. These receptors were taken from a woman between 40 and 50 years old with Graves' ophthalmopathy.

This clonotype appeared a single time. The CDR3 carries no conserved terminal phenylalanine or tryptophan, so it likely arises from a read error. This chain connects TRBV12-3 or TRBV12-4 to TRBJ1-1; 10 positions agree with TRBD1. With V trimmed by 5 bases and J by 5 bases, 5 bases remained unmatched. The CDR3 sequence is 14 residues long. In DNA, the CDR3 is TGTGCCAGCAGTAGGGACAGGGGTCCTACTGAAGCTTTCCTT. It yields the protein CASSRDRGPTEAFL.

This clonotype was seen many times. The CDR3 sequence: CASSLGAGLSSYEQYF. The DNA of the CDR3 is TGTGCCAGCAGCTTAGGAGCCGGGCTGAGCTCCTACGAGCAGTACTTC. The chain is built from TRBV11-2 and TRBJ2-7; D is unclear. This CDR3 spans 16 amino acids. Germline V gene data show CDR1 as SGHAT and CDR2 as FQNNGV. Trimming stripped 1 base from V and 0 bases from J, with 13 bases between.

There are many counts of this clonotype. CDR3 sequence: CASSPNGQGYSGYTF. The CDR3 nucleotides read TGTGCCAGCAGTCCCAACGGCCAGGGGTATTCGGGCTACACCTTC. This rearrangement joins TRBV28 to TRBJ1-2, with a tentative D call TRBD1 (6 bases). Germline assignment: CDR1 MDHEN and CDR2 SYDVKM. The CDR3 totals 15 residues. Deletions cut 5 bases from V and 8 bases from J, with 21 bases between.

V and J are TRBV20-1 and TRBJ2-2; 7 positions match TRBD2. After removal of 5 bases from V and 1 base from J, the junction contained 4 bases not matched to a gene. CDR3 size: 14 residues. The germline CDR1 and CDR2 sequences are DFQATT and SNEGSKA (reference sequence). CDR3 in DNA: TGCAGTGCTTCCCAGCGGGGGAACACCGGGGAGCTGTTTTTT. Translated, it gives CSASQRGNTGELFF.

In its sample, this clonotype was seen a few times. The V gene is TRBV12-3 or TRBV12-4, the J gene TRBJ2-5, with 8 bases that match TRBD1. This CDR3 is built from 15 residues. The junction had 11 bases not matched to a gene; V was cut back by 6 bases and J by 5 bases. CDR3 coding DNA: TGTGCCAGCAGGTCCGGGACAGGTTTAGGGGAGACCCAGTACTTC. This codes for CASRSGTGLGETQYF.

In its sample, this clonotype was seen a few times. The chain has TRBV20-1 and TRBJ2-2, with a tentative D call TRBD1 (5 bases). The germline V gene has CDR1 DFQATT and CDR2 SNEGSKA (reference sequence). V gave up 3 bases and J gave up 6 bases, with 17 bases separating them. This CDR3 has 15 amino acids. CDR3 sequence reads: CSASANKKGPGELFF. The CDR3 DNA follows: TGCAGTGCTAGCGCAAATAAAAAGGGGCCCGGGGAGCTGTTTTTT.

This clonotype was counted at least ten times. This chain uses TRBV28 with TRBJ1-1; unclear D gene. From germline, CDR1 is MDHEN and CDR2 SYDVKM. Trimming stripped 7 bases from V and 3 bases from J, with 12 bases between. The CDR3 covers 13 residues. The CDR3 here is CASTFESDTEAFF. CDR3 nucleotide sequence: TGTGCCAGCACCTTCGAGAGTGACACTGAAGCTTTCTTT.

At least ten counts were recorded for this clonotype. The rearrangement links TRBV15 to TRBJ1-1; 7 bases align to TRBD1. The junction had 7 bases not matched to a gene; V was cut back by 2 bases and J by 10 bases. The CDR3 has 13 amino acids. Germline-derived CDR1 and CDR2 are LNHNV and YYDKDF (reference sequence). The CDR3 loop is CATSRPDRVAAFF. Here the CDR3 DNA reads TGTGCCACCAGCAGACCAGACAGGGTGGCAGCTTTCTTT. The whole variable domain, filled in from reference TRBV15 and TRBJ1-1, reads DAMVIQNPRYQVTQFGKPVTLSCSQTLNHNVMYWYQQKSSQAPKLLFHYYDKDFNNEADTPDNFQSRRPNTSFCFLDIRSPGLGDTAMYLCATSRPDRVAAFFGQGTRLTVV.

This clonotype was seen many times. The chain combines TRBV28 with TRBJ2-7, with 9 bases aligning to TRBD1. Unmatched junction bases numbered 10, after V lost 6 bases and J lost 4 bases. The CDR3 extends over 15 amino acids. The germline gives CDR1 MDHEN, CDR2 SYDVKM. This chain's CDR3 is CASRQTGTGSYEQYF. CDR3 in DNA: TGTGCCAGCAGACAAACCGGGACAGGGTCGTACGAGCAGTACTTC.

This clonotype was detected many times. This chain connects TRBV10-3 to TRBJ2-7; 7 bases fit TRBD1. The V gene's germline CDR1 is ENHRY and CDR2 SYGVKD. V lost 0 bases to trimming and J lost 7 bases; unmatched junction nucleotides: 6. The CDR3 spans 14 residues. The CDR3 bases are TGTGCCATCAGTGAGTCGACAGGCAGGGGGGAGCAGTACTTC. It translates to CAISESTGRGEQYF.

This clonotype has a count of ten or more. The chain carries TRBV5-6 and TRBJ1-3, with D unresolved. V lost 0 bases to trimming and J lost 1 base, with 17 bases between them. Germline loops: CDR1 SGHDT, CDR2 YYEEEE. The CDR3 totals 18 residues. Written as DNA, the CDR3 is TGTGCCAGCAGCTTGGTTATCATCAGGTTCTCTTCTGGAAACACCATATATTTT. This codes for CASSLVIIRFSSGNTIYF.

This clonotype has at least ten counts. CDR3 DNA: TGTGCCAGCAGCCCCCGGGACAGGGACATTCAGTACTTC. It codes for CASSPRDRDIQYF. The V call is TRBV7-9, the J call TRBJ2-4; 9 bases fit TRBD1. CDR1 and CDR2 from the germline V gene are SEHNR and FQNEAQ (reference sequence). The CDR3 has 13 amino acids. After removal of 5 bases from V and 8 bases from J, the junction contained 4 bases not matched to a gene.

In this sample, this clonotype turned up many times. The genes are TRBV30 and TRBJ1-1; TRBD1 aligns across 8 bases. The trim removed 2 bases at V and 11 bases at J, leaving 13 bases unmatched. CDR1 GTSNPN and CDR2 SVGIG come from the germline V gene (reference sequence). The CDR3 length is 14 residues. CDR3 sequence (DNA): TGTGCCTGGAGTTTGACAGGACAGGGAACATTGGCTTTCTTT. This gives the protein CAWSLTGQGTLAFF.

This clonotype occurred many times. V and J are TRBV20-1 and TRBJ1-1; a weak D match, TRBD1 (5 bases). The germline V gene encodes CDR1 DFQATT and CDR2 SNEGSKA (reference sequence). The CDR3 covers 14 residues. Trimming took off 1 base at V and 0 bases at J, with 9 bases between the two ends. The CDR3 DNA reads TGCAGTGCTAGAGTGGGGCGGATGAACACTGAAGCTTTCTTT. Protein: CSARVGRMNTEAFF.

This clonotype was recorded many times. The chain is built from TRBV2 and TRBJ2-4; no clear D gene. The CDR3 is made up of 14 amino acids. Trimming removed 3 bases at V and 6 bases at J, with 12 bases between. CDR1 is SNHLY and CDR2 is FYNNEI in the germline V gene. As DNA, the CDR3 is TGTGCCAGCAGTGATAATCCTTGGGGAAACATTCAGTACTTC. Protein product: CASSDNPWGNIQYF. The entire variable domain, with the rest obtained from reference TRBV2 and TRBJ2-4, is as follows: EPEVTQTPSHQVTQMGQEVILRCVPISNHLYFYWYRQILGQKVEFLVSFYNNEISEKSEIFDDQFSVERPDGSNFTLKIRSTKLEDSAMYFCASSDNPWGNIQYFGAGTRLSVL.

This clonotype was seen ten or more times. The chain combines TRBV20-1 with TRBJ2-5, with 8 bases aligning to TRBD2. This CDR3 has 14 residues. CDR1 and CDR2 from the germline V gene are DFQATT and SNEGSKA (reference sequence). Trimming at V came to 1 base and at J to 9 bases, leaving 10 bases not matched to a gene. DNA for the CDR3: TGCAGTGCTAGAGTTGCAGCGGGAGTTGAGGCCCAGTACTTC. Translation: CSARVAAGVEAQYF.

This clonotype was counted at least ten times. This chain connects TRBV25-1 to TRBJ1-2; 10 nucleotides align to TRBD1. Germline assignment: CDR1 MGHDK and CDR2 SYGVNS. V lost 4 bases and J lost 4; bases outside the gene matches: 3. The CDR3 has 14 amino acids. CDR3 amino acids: CASSGDRGLYGYTF. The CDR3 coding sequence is TGTGCCAGCAGTGGAGACAGGGGGCTCTATGGCTACACCTTC.

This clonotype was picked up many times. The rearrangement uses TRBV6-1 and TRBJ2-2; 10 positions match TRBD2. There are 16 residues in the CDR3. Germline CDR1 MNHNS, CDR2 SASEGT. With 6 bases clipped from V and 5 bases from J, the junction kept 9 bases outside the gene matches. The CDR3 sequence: CASRRSGRARTGELFF. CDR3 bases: TGTGCCAGCAGACGCAGCGGGAGGGCCAGAACCGGGGAGCTGTTTTTT.

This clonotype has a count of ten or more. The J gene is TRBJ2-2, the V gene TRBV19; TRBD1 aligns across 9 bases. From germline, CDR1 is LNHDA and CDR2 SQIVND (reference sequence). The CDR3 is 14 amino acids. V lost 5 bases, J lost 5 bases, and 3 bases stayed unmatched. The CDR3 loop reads CASSVGQGTGELFF. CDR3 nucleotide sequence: TGTGCCAGTAGTGTAGGACAGGGGACCGGGGAGCTGTTTTTT.

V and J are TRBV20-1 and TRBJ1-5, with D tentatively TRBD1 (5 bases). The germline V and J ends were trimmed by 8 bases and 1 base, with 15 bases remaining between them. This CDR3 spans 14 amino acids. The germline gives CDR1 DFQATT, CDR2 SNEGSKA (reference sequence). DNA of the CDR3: TGCAGTATTGAGAAATCAGGGAGCAATCAGCCCCAGCATTTT. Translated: CSIEKSGSNQPQHF.

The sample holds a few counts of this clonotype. The CDR3 DNA follows: TGTGCCAGCAGCCCTAAGATGTCCTACGAGCAGTACTTC. Its translation: CASSPKMSYEQYF. The chain is built from TRBV7-9 and TRBJ2-7; D gene uncertain. Germline V gene lookup returns CDR1 SEHNR and CDR2 FQNEAQ (reference sequence). The V end was cut by 5 bases, the J end by 1 base, with 9 bases between. The CDR3 extends over 13 amino acids.

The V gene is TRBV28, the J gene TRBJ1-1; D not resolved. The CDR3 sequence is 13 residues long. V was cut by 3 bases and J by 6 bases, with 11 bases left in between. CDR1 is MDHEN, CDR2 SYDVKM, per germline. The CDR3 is CASSLEGPPEAFF. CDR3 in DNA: TGTGCCAGCAGTTTGGAGGGCCCTCCTGAAGCTTTCTTT. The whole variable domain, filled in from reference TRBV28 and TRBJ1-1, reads DVKVTQSSRYLVKRTGEKVFLECVQDMDHENMFWYRQDPGLGLRLIYFSYDVKMKEKGDIPEGYSVSREKKERFSLILESASTNQTSMYLCASSLEGPPEAFFGQGTRLTVV.

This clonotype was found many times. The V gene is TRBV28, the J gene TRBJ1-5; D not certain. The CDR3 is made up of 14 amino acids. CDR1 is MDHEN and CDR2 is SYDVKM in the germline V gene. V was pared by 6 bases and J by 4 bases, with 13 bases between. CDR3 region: CASRRPYANQPQHF. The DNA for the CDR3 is TGTGCCAGCAGACGCCCCTACGCAAATCAGCCCCAGCATTTT.

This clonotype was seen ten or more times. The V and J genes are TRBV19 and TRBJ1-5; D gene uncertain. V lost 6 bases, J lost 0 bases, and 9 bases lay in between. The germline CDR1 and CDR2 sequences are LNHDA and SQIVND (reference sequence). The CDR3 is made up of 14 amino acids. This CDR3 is CASRYGDSNQPQHF. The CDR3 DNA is TGTGCCAGTAGGTACGGTGATAGCAATCAGCCCCAGCATTTT.

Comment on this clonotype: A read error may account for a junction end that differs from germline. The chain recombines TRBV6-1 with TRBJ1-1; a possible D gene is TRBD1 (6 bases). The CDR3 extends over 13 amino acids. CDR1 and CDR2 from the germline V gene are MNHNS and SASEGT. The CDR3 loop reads CASNEQGMSKAFF. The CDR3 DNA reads TGTGCCAGCAATGAACAGGGTATGAGTAAAGCTTTCTTT.